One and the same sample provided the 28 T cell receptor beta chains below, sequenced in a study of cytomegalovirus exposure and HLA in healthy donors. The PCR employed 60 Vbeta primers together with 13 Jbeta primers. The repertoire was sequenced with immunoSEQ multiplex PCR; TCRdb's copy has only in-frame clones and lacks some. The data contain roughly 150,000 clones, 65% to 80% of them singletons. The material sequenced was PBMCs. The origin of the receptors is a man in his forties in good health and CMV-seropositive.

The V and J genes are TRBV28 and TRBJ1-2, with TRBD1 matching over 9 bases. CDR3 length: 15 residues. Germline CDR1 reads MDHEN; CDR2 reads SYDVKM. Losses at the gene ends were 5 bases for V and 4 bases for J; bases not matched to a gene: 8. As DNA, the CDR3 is TGTGCCAGCAGTACCACAGGGGGCGAGGGCTATGGCTACACCTTC. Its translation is CASSTTGGEGYGYTF.

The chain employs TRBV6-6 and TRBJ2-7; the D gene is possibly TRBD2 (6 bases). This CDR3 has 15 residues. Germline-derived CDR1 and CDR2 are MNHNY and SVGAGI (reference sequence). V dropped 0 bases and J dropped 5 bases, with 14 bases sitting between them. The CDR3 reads CASSYSFPGGNEQYF. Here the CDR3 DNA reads TGTGCCAGCAGTTACTCATTTCCGGGCGGGAACGAGCAGTACTTC.

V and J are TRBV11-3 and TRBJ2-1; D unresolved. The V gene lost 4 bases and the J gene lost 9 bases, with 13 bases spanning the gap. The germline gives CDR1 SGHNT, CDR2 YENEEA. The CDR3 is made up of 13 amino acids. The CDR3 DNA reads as TGTGCCAGCAGCTCTCAACCCCTCAGTGAGCAGTTCTTC. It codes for CASSSQPLSEQFF.

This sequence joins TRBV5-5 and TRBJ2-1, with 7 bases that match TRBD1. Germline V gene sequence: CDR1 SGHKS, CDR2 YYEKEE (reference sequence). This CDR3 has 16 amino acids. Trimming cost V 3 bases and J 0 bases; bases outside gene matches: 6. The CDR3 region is CASSWGTDISYNEQFF. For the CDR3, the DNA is TGTGCCAGCAGCTGGGGGACAGACATCTCCTACAATGAGCAGTTCTTC.

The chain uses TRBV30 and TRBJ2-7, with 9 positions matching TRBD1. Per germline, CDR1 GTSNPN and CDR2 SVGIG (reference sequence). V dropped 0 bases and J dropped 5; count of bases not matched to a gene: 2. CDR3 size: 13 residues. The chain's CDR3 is CAWSVQGANEQYF. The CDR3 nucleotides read TGTGCCTGGAGTGTACAGGGGGCAAACGAGCAGTACTTC. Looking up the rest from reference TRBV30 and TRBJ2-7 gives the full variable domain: SQTIHQWPATLVQPVGSPLSLECTVEGTSNPNLYWYRQAAGRGLQLLFYSVGIGQISSEVPQNLSASRPQDRQFILSSKKLLLSDSGFYLCAWSVQGANEQYFGPGTRLTVT.

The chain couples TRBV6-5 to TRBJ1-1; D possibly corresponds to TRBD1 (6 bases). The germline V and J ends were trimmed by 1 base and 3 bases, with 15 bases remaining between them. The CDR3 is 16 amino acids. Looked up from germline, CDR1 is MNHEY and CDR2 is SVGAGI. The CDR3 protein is CASSYWDTHGDTEAFF. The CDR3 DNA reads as TGTGCCAGCAGTTACTGGGACACCCATGGAGACACTGAAGCTTTCTTT.

In DNA, the CDR3 is TGCGCCAGCAGTGAGTCGGGTAGCGGGACATACAATGAGCAGTTCTTC. Protein: CASSESGSGTYNEQFF. The chain uses TRBV10-1 and TRBJ2-1; TRBD2 matches 8 bases. The CDR3 covers 16 residues. The trim removed 0 bases at V and 4 bases at J, leaving 5 bases unmatched. Germline CDR1 WNHNN, CDR2 SYGVQD (reference sequence).

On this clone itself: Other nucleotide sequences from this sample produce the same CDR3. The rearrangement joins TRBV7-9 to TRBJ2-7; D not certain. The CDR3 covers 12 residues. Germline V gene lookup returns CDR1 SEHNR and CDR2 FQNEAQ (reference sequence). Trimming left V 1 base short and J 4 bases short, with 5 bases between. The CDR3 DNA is TGTGCCAGCAGCTTAGGCGTTTACGAGCAGTACTTC. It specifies CASSLGVYEQYF.

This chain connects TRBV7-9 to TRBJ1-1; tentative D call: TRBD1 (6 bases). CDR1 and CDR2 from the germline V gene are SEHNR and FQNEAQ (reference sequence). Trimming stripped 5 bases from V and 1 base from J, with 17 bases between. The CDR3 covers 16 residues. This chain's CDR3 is CASSRETDRPNTEAFF. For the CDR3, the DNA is TGTGCCAGCAGCCGAGAAACCGACAGGCCGAACACTGAAGCTTTCTTT.

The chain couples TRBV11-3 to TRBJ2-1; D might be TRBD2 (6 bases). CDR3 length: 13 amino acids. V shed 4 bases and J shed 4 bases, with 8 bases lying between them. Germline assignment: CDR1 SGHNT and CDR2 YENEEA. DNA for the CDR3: TGTGCCAGCAGCTCGGGGGAATACAATGAGCAGTTCTTC. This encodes CASSSGEYNEQFF.

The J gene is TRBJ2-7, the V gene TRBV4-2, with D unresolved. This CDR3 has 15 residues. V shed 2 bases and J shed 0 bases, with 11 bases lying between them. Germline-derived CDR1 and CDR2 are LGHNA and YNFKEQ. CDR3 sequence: CASSQNLGRSYEQYF. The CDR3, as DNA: TGTGCCAGCAGCCAAAATCTAGGCCGCTCCTACGAGCAGTACTTC.

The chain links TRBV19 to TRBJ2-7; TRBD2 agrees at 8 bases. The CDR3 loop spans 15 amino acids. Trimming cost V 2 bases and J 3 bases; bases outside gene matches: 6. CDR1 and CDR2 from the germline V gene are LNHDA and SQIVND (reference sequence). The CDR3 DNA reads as TGTGCCAGTAGTATACAGACGGGAGGGCGCTACGAGCAGTACTTC. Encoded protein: CASSIQTGGRYEQYF.

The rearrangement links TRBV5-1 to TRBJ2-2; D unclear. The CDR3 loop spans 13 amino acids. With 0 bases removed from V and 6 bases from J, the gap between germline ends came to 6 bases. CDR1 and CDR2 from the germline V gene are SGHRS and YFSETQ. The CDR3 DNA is TGCGCCAGCAGCTTGGTTCCATCCGGGGAGCTGTTTTTT. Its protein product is CASSLVPSGELFF.

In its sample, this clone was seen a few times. The CDR3 coding sequence is TGTGCCAGCAGTGAACCGGGACTGGTGAACACTGAAGCTTTCTTT. This gives the protein CASSEPGLVNTEAFF. V and J are TRBV6-1 and TRBJ1-1; possible D gene TRBD1, 5 bases. V was pared by 2 bases and J by 0 bases, with 10 bases between. Germline CDR1 MNHNS, CDR2 SASEGT. The CDR3 length is 15 residues.

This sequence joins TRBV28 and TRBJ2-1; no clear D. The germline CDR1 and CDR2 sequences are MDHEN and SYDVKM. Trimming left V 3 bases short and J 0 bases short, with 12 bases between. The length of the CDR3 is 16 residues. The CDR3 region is CASSFIGSSSYNEQFF. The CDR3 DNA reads TGTGCCAGCAGTTTTATAGGATCTAGCTCCTACAATGAGCAGTTCTTC.

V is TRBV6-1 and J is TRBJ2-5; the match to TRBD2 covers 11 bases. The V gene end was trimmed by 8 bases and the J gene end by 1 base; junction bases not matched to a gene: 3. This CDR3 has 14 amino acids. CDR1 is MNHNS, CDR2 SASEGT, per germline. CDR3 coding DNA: TGTGCCAGCCGACTAGCGGGAATCCAAGAGACCCAGTACTTC. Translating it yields CASRLAGIQETQYF.

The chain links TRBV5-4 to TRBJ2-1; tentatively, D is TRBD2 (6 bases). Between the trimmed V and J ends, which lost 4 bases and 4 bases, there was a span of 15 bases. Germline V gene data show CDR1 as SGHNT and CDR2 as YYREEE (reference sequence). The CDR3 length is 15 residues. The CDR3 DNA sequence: TGTGCCAGCAGCATATCTAGCGACCAGTACAATGAGCAGTTCTTC. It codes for CASSISSDQYNEQFF.

The CDR3 here is CASSVVGGLETQYF. DNA for the CDR3: TGTGCCAGCAGCGTCGTCGGGGGGCTGGAGACCCAGTACTTC. This chain links TRBV6-5 with TRBJ2-5, with D tentatively TRBD2 (7 bases). CDR3 length: 14 amino acids. Per germline, CDR1 MNHEY and CDR2 SVGAGI. V shed 6 bases and J shed 5 bases, with 16 bases lying between them.

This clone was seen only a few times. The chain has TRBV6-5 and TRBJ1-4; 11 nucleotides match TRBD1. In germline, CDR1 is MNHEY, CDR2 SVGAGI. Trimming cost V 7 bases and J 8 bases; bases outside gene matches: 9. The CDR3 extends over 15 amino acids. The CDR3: CASNPGQGGWEKLFF. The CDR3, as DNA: TGTGCCAGCAACCCGGGACAGGGGGGTTGGGAAAAACTGTTTTTT.

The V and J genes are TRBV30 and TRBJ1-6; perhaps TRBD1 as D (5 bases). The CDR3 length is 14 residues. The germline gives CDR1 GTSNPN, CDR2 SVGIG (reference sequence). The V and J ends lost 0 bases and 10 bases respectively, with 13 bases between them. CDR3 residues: CAWSVGGVRSPLHF. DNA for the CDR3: TGTGCCTGGAGTGTCGGGGGGGTTCGATCACCCCTCCACTTT. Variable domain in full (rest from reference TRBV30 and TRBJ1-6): SQTIHQWPATLVQPVGSPLSLECTVEGTSNPNLYWYRQAAGRGLQLLFYSVGIGQISSEVPQNLSASRPQDRQFILSSKKLLLSDSGFYLCAWSVGGVRSPLHFGNGTRLTVT.

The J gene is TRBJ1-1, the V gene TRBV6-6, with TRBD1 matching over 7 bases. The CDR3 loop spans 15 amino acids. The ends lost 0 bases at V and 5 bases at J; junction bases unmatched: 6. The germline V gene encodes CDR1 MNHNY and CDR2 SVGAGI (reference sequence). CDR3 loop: CASSYSKGAGTEAFF. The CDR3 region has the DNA TGTGCCAGCAGTTACTCGAAGGGGGCCGGAACTGAAGCTTTCTTT.

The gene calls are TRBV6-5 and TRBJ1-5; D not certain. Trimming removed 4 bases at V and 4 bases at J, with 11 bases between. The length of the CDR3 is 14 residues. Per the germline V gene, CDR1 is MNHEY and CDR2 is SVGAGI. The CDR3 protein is CASSSIQFNQPQHF. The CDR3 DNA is TGTGCCAGCAGTTCAATACAGTTTAATCAGCCCCAGCATTTT.

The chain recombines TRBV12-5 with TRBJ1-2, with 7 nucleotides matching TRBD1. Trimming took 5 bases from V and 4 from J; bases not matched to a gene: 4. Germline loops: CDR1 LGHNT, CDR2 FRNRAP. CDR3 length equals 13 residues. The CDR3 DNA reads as TGTGCTAGTGGTGGCGGGACAGTCTATGGCTACACCTTC. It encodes CASGGGTVYGYTF.

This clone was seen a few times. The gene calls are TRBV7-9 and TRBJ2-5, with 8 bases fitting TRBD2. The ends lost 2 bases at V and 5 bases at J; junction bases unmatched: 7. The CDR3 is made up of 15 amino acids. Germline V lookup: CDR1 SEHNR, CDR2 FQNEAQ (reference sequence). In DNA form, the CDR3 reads TGTGCCAGCAGCTTAACAGCGGGAGTGGGGGAGACCCAGTACTTC. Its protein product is CASSLTAGVGETQYF.

The CDR3 sequence is CASSSDKGLATGEQYF. Written as DNA, the CDR3 is TGTGCCAGCAGTTCCGATAAAGGACTAGCAACCGGCGAGCAGTACTTC. The rearrangement links TRBV27 to TRBJ2-7; 8 bases are shared with TRBD2. The CDR3 contains 16 residues. V was pared by 4 bases and J by 6 bases, with 14 bases of the junction left unmatched. Looked up from germline, CDR1 is MNHEY and CDR2 is SMNVEV (reference sequence).

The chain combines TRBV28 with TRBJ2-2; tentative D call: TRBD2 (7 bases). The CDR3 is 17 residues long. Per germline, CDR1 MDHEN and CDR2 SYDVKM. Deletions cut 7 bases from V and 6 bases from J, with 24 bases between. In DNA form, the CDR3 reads TGTGCCAGCACCAACCTTCGTGGGAGGGGGGTGTCCGGGGAGCTGTTTTTT. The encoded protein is CASTNLRGRGVSGELFF.

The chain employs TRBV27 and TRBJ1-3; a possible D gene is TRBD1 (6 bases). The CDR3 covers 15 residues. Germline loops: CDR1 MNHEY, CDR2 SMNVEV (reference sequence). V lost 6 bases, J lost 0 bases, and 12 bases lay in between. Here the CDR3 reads CASSPSGVSGNTIYF. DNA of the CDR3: TGTGCCAGCAGCCCATCAGGGGTCTCTGGAAACACCATATATTTT.

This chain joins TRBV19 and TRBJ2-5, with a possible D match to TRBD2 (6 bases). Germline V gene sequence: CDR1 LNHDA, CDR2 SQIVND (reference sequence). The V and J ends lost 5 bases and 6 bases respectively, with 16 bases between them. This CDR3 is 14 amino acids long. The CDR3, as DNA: TGTGCCAGTAGTTCCACAGGAGGGGCGAAGACCCAGTACTTC. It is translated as CASSSTGGAKTQYF. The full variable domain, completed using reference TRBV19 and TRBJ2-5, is DGGITQSPKYLFRKEGQNVTLSCEQNLNHDAMYWYRQDPGQGLRLIYYSQIVNDFQKGDIAEGYSVSREKKESFPLTVTSAQKNPTAFYLCASSSTGGAKTQYFGPGTRLLVL.